These 13 T cell receptor beta chains were all obtained from the same sample, sequenced in a study of T cell responses to AZD1222 COVID-19 vaccine listed by TCRdb under 2021. Library preparation employed the immunoSEQ multiplex PCR assay. TCRdb's version of the immuneACCESS table is confined to in-frame rearrangements and falls short of the full clone set. An unresolved V gene accounts for under half of the shortfall where checked; the remainder is of unknown origin. The sample records under 100,000 clones, around nine tenths of which are singletons. The ten largest clones capture roughly 2.8% of the sample. According to the study, the label for this sample's time point signals: baseline before first vaccination. The sample in question was peripheral blood, obtained on day 0 of AZD1222 vaccination. The receptors were gathered from an adult in good health.

The chain is built from TRBV2 and TRBJ2-3; D is undetermined. Germline-derived CDR1 and CDR2 are SNHLY and FYNNEI. Trimming took 8 bases from V and 0 from J, leaving 12 bases between them. This CDR3 is 14 amino acids long. CDR3 sequence (DNA): TGTGCCAGCCGACGGAAGACTAGCACAGATACGCAGTATTTT. As protein: CASRRKTSTDTQYF.

As concerns this clone: Other DNA sequences in the same sample also yield this CDR3. The chain combines TRBV15 with TRBJ1-2; D call uncertain. V was trimmed by 0 bases and J by 6 bases, leaving 8 bases between them. Germline V gives CDR1 LNHNV, CDR2 YYDKDF (reference sequence). The CDR3 is 13 residues long. The CDR3 region has the DNA TGTGCCACCAGCAGAGAAGAGGGAGATGGCTACACCTTC. Its translation: CATSREEGDGYTF. Complete variable domain (other parts from reference TRBV15 and TRBJ1-2): DAMVIQNPRYQVTQFGKPVTLSCSQTLNHNVMYWYQQKSSQAPKLLFHYYDKDFNNEADTPDNFQSRRPNTSFCFLDIRSPGLGDTAMYLCATSREEGDGYTFGSGTRLTVV.

CDR3 region: CASSGRGFGNTIYF. CDR3 nucleotide sequence: TGTGCCAGCAGTGGCAGGGGGTTTGGAAACACCATATATTTT. V usage is TRBV28 and J usage is TRBJ1-3, with 7 bases fitting TRBD1. The CDR3 has 14 amino acids. CDR1 and CDR2 from the germline V gene are MDHEN and SYDVKM. Unmatched junction bases numbered 4, after V lost 5 bases and J lost 3 bases.

The chain couples TRBV5-1 to TRBJ1-1; no reliable D call. The germline CDR1 and CDR2 sequences are SGHRS and YFSETQ. The CDR3 sequence is 16 residues long. The V and J ends lost 0 bases and 4 bases respectively, with 16 bases between them. As DNA, the CDR3 is TGCGCCAGCAGCTTGGGCTCGAAAGGGTTAGGCACTGAAGCTTTCTTT. It codes for CASSLGSKGLGTEAFF. The full variable domain, its missing parts supplied by reference TRBV5-1 and TRBJ1-1, is KAGVTQTPRYLIKTRGQQVTLSCSPISGHRSVSWYQQTPGQGLQFLFEYFSETQRNKGNFPGRFSGRQFSNSRSEMNVSTLELGDSALYLCASSLGSKGLGTEAFFGQGTRLTVV.

V gene TRBV7-9 combines with J gene TRBJ2-3; D unresolved. The CDR3 is made up of 14 amino acids. Germline V lookup: CDR1 SEHNR, CDR2 FQNEAQ (reference sequence). Between the trimmed V and J ends, which lost 5 bases and 0 bases, there was a span of 9 bases. The CDR3 spells CASSLDISTDTQYF. DNA of the CDR3: TGTGCCAGCAGCCTCGACATAAGCACAGATACGCAGTATTTT.

The CDR3 sequence is CASSNLGAGETQYF. The CDR3 DNA reads TGTGCCAGCAGCAATTTAGGGGCGGGTGAGACCCAGTACTTC. V is TRBV7-2 and J is TRBJ2-5; tentatively, D is TRBD1 or TRBD2 (5 bases each). V was clipped by 5 bases and J by 5 bases, with 15 bases between them. The CDR3 is 14 amino acids. Germline V CDR1 and CDR2: SGHTA, FQGNSA. Full variable domain (rest looked up from reference TRBV7-2 and TRBJ2-5): GAGVSQSPSNKVTEKGKDVELRCDPISGHTALYWYRQSLGQGLEFLIYFQGNSAPDKSGLPSDRFSAERTGGSVSTLTIQRTQQEDSAVYLCASSNLGAGETQYFGPGTRLLVL.

The chain couples TRBV5-1 to TRBJ1-4; 7 nucleotides line up with TRBD1. The CDR3 spans 16 residues. Germline loops: CDR1 SGHRS, CDR2 YFSETQ. Losses at the gene ends were 4 bases for V and 0 bases for J; bases not matched to a gene: 6. CDR3 residues: CASSQGQSATNEKLFF. The CDR3 DNA sequence: TGCGCCAGCAGCCAGGGACAGTCTGCAACTAATGAAAAACTGTTTTTT.

This rearrangement joins TRBV10-3 to TRBJ1-2; maybe TRBD1 (5 bases). V dropped 4 bases and J dropped 9 bases, with 12 bases sitting between them. The length of the CDR3 is 12 residues. Germline loops: CDR1 ENHRY, CDR2 SYGVKD. The CDR3 spells CAISAGPLSYTF. CDR3 DNA sequence: TGTGCCATCAGTGCGGGGCCCCTGAGCTACACCTTC.

The chain employs TRBV2 and TRBJ2-7, with 10 nucleotides matching TRBD1. The J segment lost 0 bases and the V segment lost 6 bases, leaving 5 bases of the junction unmatched. Per germline, CDR1 SNHLY and CDR2 FYNNEI. The CDR3 consists of 15 residues. The CDR3 protein is CASREGDRGSYEQYF. CDR3 DNA: TGTGCCAGCAGGGAGGGGGACAGGGGCTCCTACGAGCAGTACTTC.

The chain has TRBV3-1 (or the pseudogene TRBV3-2) and TRBJ1-2; no clear D gene. Germline V gene data show CDR1 as LGHDT and CDR2 as YNNKEL (reference sequence). The CDR3 contains 16 residues. V was shortened by 1 base and J by 1 base, with 13 bases between the two germline ends. CDR3 nucleotide sequence: TGTGCCAGCAGCCAAGTTACAGACGAGTATAACTATGGCTACACCTTC. It encodes CASSQVTDEYNYGYTF.

The chain joins TRBV18 to TRBJ2-7; no reliable D call. V dropped 0 bases and J dropped 7 bases, with 10 bases sitting between them. The CDR3 is 13 residues long. The germline V gene has CDR1 KGHSH and CDR2 LQKENI. CDR3 sequence: CASSPPGPWEQYF. CDR3 in DNA: TGTGCCAGCTCACCACCAGGACCTTGGGAGCAGTACTTC.

This clone was detected once. The chain combines TRBV10-3 with TRBJ1-2; 7 nucleotides align to TRBD1. Germline lookup yields CDR1 ENHRY and CDR2 SYGVKD. V dropped 5 bases and J dropped 4; count of bases not matched to a gene: 10. The CDR3 runs to 15 residues. The CDR3 DNA follows: TGTGCCATCAGTAGAACAGGGGTCGATCCCTATGGCTACACCTTC. The encoded protein is CAISRTGVDPYGYTF.

This sequence joins TRBV25-1 and TRBJ2-7, with D tentatively TRBD2 (6 bases). From germline, CDR1 is MGHDK and CDR2 SYGVNS. With 8 bases removed from V and 2 bases from J, the gap between germline ends came to 10 bases. This CDR3 is 12 amino acids long. CDR3 region: CASGGGAYEQYF. DNA for the CDR3: TGTGCCAGCGGAGGAGGGGCCTACGAGCAGTACTTC.